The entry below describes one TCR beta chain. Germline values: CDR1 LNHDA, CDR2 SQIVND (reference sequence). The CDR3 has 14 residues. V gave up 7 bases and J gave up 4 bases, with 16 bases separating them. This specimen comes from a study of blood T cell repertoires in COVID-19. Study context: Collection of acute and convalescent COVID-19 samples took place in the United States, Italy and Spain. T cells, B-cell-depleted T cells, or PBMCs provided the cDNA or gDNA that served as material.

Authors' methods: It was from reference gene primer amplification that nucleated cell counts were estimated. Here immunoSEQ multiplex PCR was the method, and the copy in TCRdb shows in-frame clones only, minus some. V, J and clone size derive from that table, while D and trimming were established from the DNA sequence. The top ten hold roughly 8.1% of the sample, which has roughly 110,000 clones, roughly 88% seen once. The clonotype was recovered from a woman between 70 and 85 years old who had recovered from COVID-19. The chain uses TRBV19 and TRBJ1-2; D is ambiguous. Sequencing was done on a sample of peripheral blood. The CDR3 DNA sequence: TGTGCCAGTATAGGTTGGGGAGAGTTCTATGGCTACACCTTC. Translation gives CASIGWGEFYGYTF.